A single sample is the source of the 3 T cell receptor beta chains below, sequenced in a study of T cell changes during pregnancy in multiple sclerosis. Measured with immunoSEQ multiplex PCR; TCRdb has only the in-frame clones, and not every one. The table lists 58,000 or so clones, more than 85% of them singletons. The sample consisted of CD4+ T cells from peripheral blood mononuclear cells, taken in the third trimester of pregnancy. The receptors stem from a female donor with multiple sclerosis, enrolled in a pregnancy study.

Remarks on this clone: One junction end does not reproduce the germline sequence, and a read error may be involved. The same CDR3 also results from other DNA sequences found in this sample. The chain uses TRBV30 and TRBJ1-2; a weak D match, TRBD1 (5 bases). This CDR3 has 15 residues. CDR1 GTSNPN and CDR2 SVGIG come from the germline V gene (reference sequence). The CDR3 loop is CAWRIGMRGIGGYTF. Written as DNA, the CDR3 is TGCGCCTGGAGAATTGGTATGCGGGGGATAGGCGGCTACACCTTC. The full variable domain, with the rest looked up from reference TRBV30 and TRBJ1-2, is SQTIHQWPATLVQPVGSPLSLECTVEGTSNPNLYWYRQAAGRGLQLLFYSVGIGQISSEVPQNLSASRPQDRQFILSSKKLLLSDSGFYLCAWRIGMRGIGGYTFGSGTRLTVV.

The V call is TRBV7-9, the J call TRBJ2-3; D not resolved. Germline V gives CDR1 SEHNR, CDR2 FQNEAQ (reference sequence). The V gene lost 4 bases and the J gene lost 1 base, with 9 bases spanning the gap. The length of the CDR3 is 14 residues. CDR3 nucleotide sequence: TGTGCCAGCAGCTCCGTCGCGCGCACAGATACGCAGTATTTT. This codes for CASSSVARTDTQYF.

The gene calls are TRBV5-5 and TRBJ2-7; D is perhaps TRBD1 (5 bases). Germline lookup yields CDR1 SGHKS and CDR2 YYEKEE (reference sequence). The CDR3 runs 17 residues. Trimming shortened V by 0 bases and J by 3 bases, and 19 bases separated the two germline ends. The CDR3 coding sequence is TGTGCCAGCAGCTTGGGCAGCCTTAGGACGGACATCTACGAGCAGTACTTC. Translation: CASSLGSLRTDIYEQYF.